What follows is one T cell receptor beta chain and its context. The antigen this receptor binds is unknown. Base qualities are missing; no much larger clone stands one base away. The immunoSEQ Assay, a bias-controlled multiplex PCR, was used to amplify TCRbeta CDR3 regions from genomic DNA. On the study's bioinformatics: The number of nucleated cells in each sample was estimated from the amplification of reference gene primers within the assay. Sequence reads were collapsed and filtered to measure the absolute abundance of every unique TCRbeta CDR3 rearrangement. For each sample, productive Simpson clonality was calculated as the square root of Simpson's diversity index over productive rearrangements. TCRdb provides this immuneACCESS table in a form limited to in-frame rearrangements. Some clones are lacking; in checked studies, under half of them reflect an unresolved V gene, and why the rest are absent is not known. V and J calls and clone size are as listed in that table; D and trimming were resolved from the DNA. The sample table contains about 150,000 clones; only one count was recorded for 84% of them. 3% to 3.5% of the sample comes from the top ten.

The sample belongs to a study of blood T cell repertoires in COVID-19 (dated by TCRdb to the early 2020s). As for the study more broadly: Samples from collaborators originated in the United States, Italy and Spain and spanned both the acute and convalescent phases of COVID-19. The prospective study material was composed of cDNA or gDNA derived from T cells, B-cell-depleted T cells, or PBMCs. The samples were drawn from two sources: the first 160 participants of the ongoing ImmuneRACE study, and fewer than 1,500 subjects contributed by 6 global collaborators. Where available, HLA class I and class II types were obtained from metadata supplied by the sample provider rather than from assay-based typing. The dataset comprised deeply sampled blood TCRbeta repertoires from subjects exposed to, actively infected with, or recovered from COVID-19. Sample metadata almost always included a de-identified subject ID, COVID-19 status, age in years and sex. A freely available public database, intended as a resource for researchers studying the immune response to SARS-CoV-2, is where the repertoires were released. The paper as a whole reports these results and caveats: The quantity of clinical and demographic metadata differed by source and by participant and was supplied without curation.

CDR1 and CDR2, per the germline V gene, are SGDLS and YYNGEE. Its CDR3 holds 14 amino acids, cysteine through phenylalanine. Only the CDR3 DNA is retained, 42 bases long and in frame from the first base. V is cut back by 3 bases and J by 4 bases, with 3 bases in the junction unmatched. Enrolling through a virtual design, the prospective study's participants ranged in age from roughly 18 to 95 years and lived across roughly 24 United States geographic areas. To assign participants to cohorts, the prospective study relied on clinical history that participants themselves reported in a screening survey and a study questionnaire. Each participant in the prospective study had whole blood, serum and a nasopharyngeal or oropharyngeal swab collected by mobile phlebotomists. Participants in the prospective study had the option to provide additional blood draws and questionnaires over an approximately two-month period. Before DNA extraction, blood samples from the prospective study were shipped at room temperature or frozen.

The sample taken for sequencing was PBMCs or T cells enriched from blood (not recorded which). This sequence uses TRBV9 and TRBJ2-7, with TRBD1 identical over 11 junction bases. The receptor was derived from a woman aged 45-60 years with acute COVID-19. The bases are TGTGCCAGCAGCGCCGGGACAGGGGGTTACGAGCAGTACTTC. Its translation is CASSAGTGGYEQYF.